These T cell receptor beta chains were read from a single sample in a study of PD-1 blockade in classical Hodgkin lymphoma. Generated by immunoSEQ multiplex PCR, the TCRdb table keeps only in-frame clones and is missing some. The table lists 20,000 to 25,000 clones, roughly 76% of them singletons. This specimen consisted of CD4+ T cells from blood, obtained before the fourth cycle of nivolumab. The receptors shown here come from a human donor with classical Hodgkin lymphoma. Both conserved end residues are part of each CDR3. D genes are given only for firm matches. Expanded clones get a size class; other rows say once, few or many, or leave the size out.

size	V	D	J	DNA	CDR3
few	TRBV4-2	TRBD2	TRBJ2-5	TGTGCCAGCAGCCAAGTGACTAGCCGGGAGACCCAGTACTTC	CASSQVTSRETQYF
.	TRBV7-2	TRBD1	TRBJ2-3	TGTGCCAGCAAATATTCAGGGGGTGCAGATACGCAGTATTTT	CASKYSGGADTQYF
few	TRBV30	TRBD1	TRBJ1-1	TGTGCCTGGAGTAGGGGGCTGCGGGGTGAAGCTTTCTTT	CAWSRGLRGEAFF
.	TRBV28	TRBD1	TRBJ2-1	TGTGCCAGCAGTTACCGGGACAGGATTACCTACAATGAGCAGTTCTTC	CASSYRDRITYNEQFF
few	TRBV7-2	TRBD1	TRBJ1-2	TGTGCCAGCAGCTTAGGGCTTGGACAGGGCGATCTCTATGGCTACACCTTC	CASSLGLGQGDLYGYTF
.	TRBV7-7	TRBD1	TRBJ2-7	TGTGCTAGCAGCCCCGGACAGGGACCCTCCTACGAGCAGTACTTC	CASSPGQGPSYEQYF
.	TRBV29-1	.	TRBJ2-1	TGCAGCGTAGAGCAACGGGGCGATGAGCAGTTCTTC	CSVEQRGDEQFF
few	TRBV19	.	TRBJ2-2	TGTGCCAGTAGTATTTGGGGGAACGAGGACGGGGAGCTGTTTTTT	CASSIWGNEDGELFF
.	TRBV4-3	.	TRBJ2-6	TGCGCCAGCAGCCAAGAGTTCGTGGGGGGTCCCGGCTCTGGGGCCAACGTCCTGACTTTC	CASSQEFVGGPGSGANVLTF
.	TRBV7-9	.	TRBJ2-7	TGTGCCAGCAGTTATCAAGTCTTGAACGAGCAGTACTTC	CASSYQVLNEQYF
few	TRBV7-9	.	TRBJ1-5	TGTGCCAGCAGCTTATCTTACAATCAGCCCCAGCATTTT	CASSLSYNQPQHF
.	TRBV5-1	.	TRBJ2-3	TGCGCCAGCAGCTTCTCACCCCCAGATACGCAGTATTTT	CASSFSPPDTQYF
.	TRBV4-2	.	TRBJ2-5	TGTGCCAGCAGCCGGGGGCTAGCGGACACCCAAGAGACCCAGTACTTC	CASSRGLADTQETQYF
few	TRBV18	.	TRBJ2-2	TGTGCCAGCTCACCAAGTTGGAACACCGGGGAGCTGTTTTTT	CASSPSWNTGELFF
.	TRBV4-1	TRBD2	TRBJ2-1	TGCGCCAGCAGCCAAGACCCACGACTAGCGGGGTTAAATGAGCAGTTCTTC	CASSQDPRLAGLNEQFF
few	TRBV9	.	TRBJ1-1	TGTGCCAGCAGCCCTTCGGGAGGGGGGGGAACTGAAGCTTTCTTT	CASSPSGGGGTEAFF
.	TRBV6-6	.	TRBJ1-1	TGTGCCAGCAGGTACGGACAAATGAACACTGAAGCTTTCTTT	CASRYGQMNTEAFF
.	TRBV5-6	.	TRBJ2-7	TGTGCCAGCAGCTTTCGGACGGTTGGTGCGTACTTC	CASSFRTVGAYF
once	TRBV11-3	.	TRBJ2-1	TGTGCCAGCAGCTTAGAGATGGGTGGTTCCTACAATGAGCAGTTCTTC	CASSLEMGGSYNEQFF
once	TRBV4-2	.	TRBJ2-7	TGTGCCAGCAGCCAAGATGCGGCAGGGGCTGACTACGAGCAGTACTTC	CASSQDAAGADYEQYF
.	TRBV18	.	TRBJ1-1	TGTGCCAGCTCACTAGATACTGAAGCTTTCTTT	CASSLDTEAFF
.	TRBV29-1	TRBD1	TRBJ1-1	TGCAGCGGGGGGACAGGGGTTACTGAAGCTTTCTTT	CSGGTGVTEAFF
.	TRBV5-1	.	TRBJ2-7	TGCGCCAGCAGCCCTCGTCGTGGGGGCGACTCCTACGAGCAGTACTTC	CASSPRRGGDSYEQYF
.	TRBV18	.	TRBJ1-1	TGTGCCAGCTCCAGAGAGGTGGATCTGAACACTGAAGCTTTCTTT	CASSREVDLNTEAFF
.	TRBV5-1	TRBD1	TRBJ1-4	TGCGCCAGCAGCAAAGGGACAGGGAGGGAAAAACTGTTTTTT	CASSKGTGREKLFF
.	TRBV10-3	TRBD1	TRBJ2-2	TGTGCCATCAGTGGGGGACAGGGAGGCACCGGGGAGCTGTTTTTT	CAISGGQGGTGELFF
once	TRBV28	.	TRBJ2-3	TGTGCCAGCAGTTTCCGGGTTGGTACAGATACGCAGTATTTT	CASSFRVGTDTQYF
.	TRBV19	.	TRBJ1-2	TGTGCCAGTAGAGAGGTGGGCTACACCTTC	CASREVGYTF
.	TRBV18	TRBD1	TRBJ1-6	TGTGCCAGCTCACGAGGGACAGGGGATAATTCACCCCTCCACTTT	CASSRGTGDNSPLHF
.	TRBV5-4	.	TRBJ1-2	TGTGCCAGCAGCTTTAGACAGAGCTATGGCTACACCTTC	CASSFRQSYGYTF
few	TRBV29-1	.	TRBJ1-4	TGCAGCGTTGAGGGGAATAATGAAAAACTGTTTTTT	CSVEGNNEKLFF
.	TRBV19	.	TRBJ1-2	TGTGCCAGTAGTATCCTTCGTAAGGGTGGAGCCGGGACTTTATATGGCTACACCTTC	CASSILRKGGAGTLYGYTF
once	TRBV9	TRBD1	TRBJ2-2	TGTGCCAGCAGCTTGGGACAGATTAACACCGGGGAGCTGTTTTTT	CASSLGQINTGELFF
.	TRBV28	.	TRBJ1-6	TGTGCCAGCAGTTTGGGTGGGGTTGCTCCAAATTCACCCCTCCACTTT	CASSLGGVAPNSPLHF
few	TRBV4-2	TRBD1	TRBJ1-3	TGTGCCAGCAGCCAGTTGAGGACAGGGGGCGGAAACACCATATATTTT	CASSQLRTGGGNTIYF
.	TRBV15	TRBD1	TRBJ1-5	TGTGCCACCAGCAGAGGGGACAGTAGCAATCAGCCCCAGCATTTT	CATSRGDSSNQPQHF
.	TRBV27	.	TRBJ2-2	TGTGCCAGCAGTTTATTAGCCGGGGAGCTGTTTTTT	CASSLLAGELFF
.	TRBV5-6	TRBD2	TRBJ2-5	TGTGCCAGCACCCGACTAGCCCAAGAGACCCAGTACTTC	CASTRLAQETQYF
.	TRBV7-8	.	TRBJ2-5	TGTGCCAGCAGCTTAGCGGGGGGGCCGCCAGAGACCCAGTACTTC	CASSLAGGPPETQYF
.	TRBV11-2	TRBD1	TRBJ1-1	TGTGCCAGCAGCTCGGACAGGGGGACTGAAGCTTTCTTT	CASSSDRGTEAFF
.	TRBV7-7	.	TRBJ2-1	TGTGCTAGCAGCTTTGAAACCGGTGAGCAGTTCTTC	CASSFETGEQFF